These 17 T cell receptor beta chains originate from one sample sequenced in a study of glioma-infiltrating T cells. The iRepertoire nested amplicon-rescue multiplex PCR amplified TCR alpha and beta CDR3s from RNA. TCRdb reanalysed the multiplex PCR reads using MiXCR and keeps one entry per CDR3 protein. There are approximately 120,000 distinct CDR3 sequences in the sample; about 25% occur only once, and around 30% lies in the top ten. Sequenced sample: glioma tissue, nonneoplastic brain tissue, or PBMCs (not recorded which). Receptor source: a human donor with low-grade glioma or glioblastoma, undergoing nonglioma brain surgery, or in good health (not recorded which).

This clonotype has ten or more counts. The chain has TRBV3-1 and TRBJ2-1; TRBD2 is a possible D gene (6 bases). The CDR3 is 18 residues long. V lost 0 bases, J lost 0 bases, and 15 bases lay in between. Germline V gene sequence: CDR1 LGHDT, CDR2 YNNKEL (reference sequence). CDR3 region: CASSQDHGTLLSYNEQFF. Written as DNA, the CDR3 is TGTGCCAGCAGCCAAGACCATGGGACTCTGCTCTCCTACAATGAGCAGTTCTTC.

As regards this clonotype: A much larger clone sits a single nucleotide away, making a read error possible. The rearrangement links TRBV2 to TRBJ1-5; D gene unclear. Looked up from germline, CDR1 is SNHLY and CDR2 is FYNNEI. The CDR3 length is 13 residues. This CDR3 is CDSSEMGKQPQHF. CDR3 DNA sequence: TGTGACAGCAGTGAAATGGGAAAGCAGCCCCAGCATTTT.

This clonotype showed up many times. CDR3 loop: CASKERTGTNQPQHF. The CDR3 DNA follows: TGTGCCAGCAAGGAACGGACAGGGACCAATCAGCCCCAGCATTTT. The rearrangement uses TRBV12-3 or TRBV12-4 and TRBJ1-5; 8 bases agree with TRBD1. The ends lost 7 bases at V and 3 bases at J; junction bases unmatched: 8. This CDR3 has 15 residues.

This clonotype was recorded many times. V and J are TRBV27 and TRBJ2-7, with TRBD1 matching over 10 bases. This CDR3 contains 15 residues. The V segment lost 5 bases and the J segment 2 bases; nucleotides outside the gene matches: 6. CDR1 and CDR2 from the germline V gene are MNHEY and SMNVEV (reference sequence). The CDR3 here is CASSPGQGFTYEQYF. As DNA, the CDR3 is TGTGCCAGCAGTCCGGGACAGGGGTTTACCTACGAGCAGTACTTC.

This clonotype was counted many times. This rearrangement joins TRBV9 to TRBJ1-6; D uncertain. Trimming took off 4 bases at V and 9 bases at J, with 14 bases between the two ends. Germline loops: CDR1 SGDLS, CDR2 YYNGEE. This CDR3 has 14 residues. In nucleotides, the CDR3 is TGTGCCAGCAGCTTAACTCCGTATGCTTCACCCCTCCACTTT. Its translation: CASSLTPYASPLHF. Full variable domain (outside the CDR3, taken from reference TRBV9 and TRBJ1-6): DSGVTQTPKHLITATGQRVTLRCSPRSGDLSVYWYQQSLDQGLQFLIQYYNGEERAKGNILERFSAQQFPDLHSELNLSSLELGDSALYFCASSLTPYASPLHFGNGTRLTVT.

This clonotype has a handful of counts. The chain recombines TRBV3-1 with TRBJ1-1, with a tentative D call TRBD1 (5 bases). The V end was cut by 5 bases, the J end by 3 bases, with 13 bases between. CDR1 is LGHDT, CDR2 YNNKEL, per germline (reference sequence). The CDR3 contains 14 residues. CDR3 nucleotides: TGTGCCAGCAGCTATCGACAGTCGTACACTGAAGCTTTCTTT. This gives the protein CASSYRQSYTEAFF.

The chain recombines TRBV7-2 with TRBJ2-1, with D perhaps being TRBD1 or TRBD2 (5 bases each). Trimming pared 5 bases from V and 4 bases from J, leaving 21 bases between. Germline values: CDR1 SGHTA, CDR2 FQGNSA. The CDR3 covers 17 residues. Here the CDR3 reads CASSPSGGAVVYNEQFF. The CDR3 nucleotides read TGTGCCAGCAGCCCAAGTGGGGGAGCGGTTGTTTACAATGAGCAGTTCTTC.

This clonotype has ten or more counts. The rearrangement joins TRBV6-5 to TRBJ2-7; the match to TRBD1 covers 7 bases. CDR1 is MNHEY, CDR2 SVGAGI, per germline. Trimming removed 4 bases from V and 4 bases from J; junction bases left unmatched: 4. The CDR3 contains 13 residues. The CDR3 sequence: CASSFSQGYEQYF. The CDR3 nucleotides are TGTGCCAGCAGTTTCTCACAGGGGTACGAGCAGTACTTC.

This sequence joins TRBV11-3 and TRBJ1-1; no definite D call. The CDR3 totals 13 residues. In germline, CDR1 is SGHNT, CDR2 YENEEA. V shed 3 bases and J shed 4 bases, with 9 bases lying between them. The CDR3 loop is CASSLFRSTEAFF. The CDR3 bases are TGTGCCAGCAGCTTGTTCCGTAGCACTGAAGCTTTCTTT.

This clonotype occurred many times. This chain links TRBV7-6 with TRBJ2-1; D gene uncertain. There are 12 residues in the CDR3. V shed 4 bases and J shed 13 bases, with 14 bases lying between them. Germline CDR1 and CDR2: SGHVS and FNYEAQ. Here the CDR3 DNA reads TGTGCCAGCAGCTCCGCAGCACGCCATCAGTTCTTC. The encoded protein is CASSSAARHQFF.

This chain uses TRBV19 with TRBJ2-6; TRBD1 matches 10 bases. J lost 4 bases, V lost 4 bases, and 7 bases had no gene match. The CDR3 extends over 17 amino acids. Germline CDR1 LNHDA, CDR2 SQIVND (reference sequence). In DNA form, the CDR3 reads TGTGCCAGTAGTAGGACGACAGGGGGCGCGGGGGCCAACGTCCTGACTTTC. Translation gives CASSRTTGGAGANVLTF. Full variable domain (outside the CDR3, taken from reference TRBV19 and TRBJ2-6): DGGITQSPKYLFRKEGQNVTLSCEQNLNHDAMYWYRQDPGQGLRLIYYSQIVNDFQKGDIAEGYSVSREKKESFPLTVTSAQKNPTAFYLCASSRTTGGAGANVLTFGAGSRLTVL.

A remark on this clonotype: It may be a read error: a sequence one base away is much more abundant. CDR3 nucleotides: TGTGCCAGCAGCTTAGAGACAGGACCGACCTACGAGCAGTACTTC. Translated: CASSLETGPTYEQYF. V is TRBV7-9 and J is TRBJ2-7; tentative D call: TRBD1 (6 bases). CDR1 and CDR2 from the germline V gene are SEHNR and FQNEAQ (reference sequence). The ends were cut back, 1 base at V and 2 bases at J, with 12 bases in the middle. The CDR3 consists of 15 residues. Together with reference TRBV7-9 and TRBJ2-7, the CDR3 gives the full variable domain: DTGVSQNPRHKITKRGQNVTFRCDPISEHNRLYWYRQTLGQGPEFLTYFQNEAQLEKSRLLSDRFSAERPKGSFSTLEIQRTEQGDSAMYLCASSLETGPTYEQYFGPGTRLTVT.

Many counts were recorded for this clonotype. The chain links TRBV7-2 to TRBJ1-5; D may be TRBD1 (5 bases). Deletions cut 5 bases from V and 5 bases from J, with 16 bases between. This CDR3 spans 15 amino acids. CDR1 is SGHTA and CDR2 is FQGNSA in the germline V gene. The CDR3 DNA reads TGTGCCAGCAGCCCGAAGGGAGGAGGGGATCAGCCCCAGCATTTT. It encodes CASSPKGGGDQPQHF.

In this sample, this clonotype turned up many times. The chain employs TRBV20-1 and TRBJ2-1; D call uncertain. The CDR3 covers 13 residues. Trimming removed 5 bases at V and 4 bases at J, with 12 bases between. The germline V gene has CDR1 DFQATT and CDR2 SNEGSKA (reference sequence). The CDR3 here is CSAALTPYNEQFF. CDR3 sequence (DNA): TGCAGTGCTGCCCTAACACCTTACAATGAGCAGTTCTTC.

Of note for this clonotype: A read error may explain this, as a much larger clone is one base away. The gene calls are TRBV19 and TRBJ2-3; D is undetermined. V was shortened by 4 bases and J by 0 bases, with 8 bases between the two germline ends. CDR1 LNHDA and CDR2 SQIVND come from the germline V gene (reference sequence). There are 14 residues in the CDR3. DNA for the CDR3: TGTGCCAGTAGTACCATAGTCAGCACAGATACGCAGTATTTT. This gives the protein CASSTIVSTDTQYF.

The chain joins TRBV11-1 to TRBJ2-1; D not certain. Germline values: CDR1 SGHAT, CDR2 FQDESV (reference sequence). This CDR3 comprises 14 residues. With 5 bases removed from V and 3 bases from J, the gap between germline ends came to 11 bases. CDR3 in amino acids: CASSPDYRYNEQFF. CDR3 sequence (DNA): TGTGCCAGCAGCCCCGATTACCGCTACAATGAGCAGTTCTTC. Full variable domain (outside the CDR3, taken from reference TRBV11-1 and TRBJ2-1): EAEVAQSPRYKITEKSQAVAFWCDPISGHATLYWYRQILGQGPELLVQFQDESVVDDSQLPKDRFSAERLKGVDSTLKIQPAELGDSAMYLCASSPDYRYNEQFFGPGTRLTVL.

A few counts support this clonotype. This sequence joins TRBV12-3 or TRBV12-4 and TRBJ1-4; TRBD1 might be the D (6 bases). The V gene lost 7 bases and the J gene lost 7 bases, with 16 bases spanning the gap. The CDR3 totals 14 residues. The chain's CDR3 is CASTITGKGEKLFF. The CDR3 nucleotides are TGTGCCAGCACTATTACAGGGAAGGGTGAAAAACTGTTTTTT.